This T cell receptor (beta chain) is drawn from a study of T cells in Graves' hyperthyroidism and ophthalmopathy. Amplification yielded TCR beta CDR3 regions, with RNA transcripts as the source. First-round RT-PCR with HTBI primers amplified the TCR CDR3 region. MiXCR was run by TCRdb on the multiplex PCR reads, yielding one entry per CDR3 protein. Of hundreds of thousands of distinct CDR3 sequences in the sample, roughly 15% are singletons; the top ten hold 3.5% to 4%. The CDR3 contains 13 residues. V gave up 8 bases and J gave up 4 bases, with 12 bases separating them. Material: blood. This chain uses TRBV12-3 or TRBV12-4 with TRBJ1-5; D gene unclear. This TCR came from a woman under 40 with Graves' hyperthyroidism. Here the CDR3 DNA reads TGTGCCAGCTCCTGGGGAGTTAATCAGCCCCAGCATTTT. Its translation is CASSWGVNQPQHF.